This TCR beta chain was identified during a study of shared clonotypes between healthy human individuals. The ends lost 3 bases at V and 6 bases at J; junction bases unmatched: 7. Germline-derived CDR1 and CDR2 are SGHVS and FQNEAQ. This CDR3 is built from 14 residues. Assay used: immunoSEQ multiplex PCR; TCRdb lists only in-frame clones, some missing. The sample carries approximately 2.4 million clones, almost 96% recorded once. The TCR comes from a young man in good health. The sequenced sample consisted of naive CD4+ T cells sorted from blood. As for subset: CD45RA+ positively selected. The chain has TRBV7-8 and TRBJ2-7; 8 bases are shared with TRBD2. The CDR3 nucleotides are TGTGCCAGCAGCTTTAGCGGGACGGTTGGCGAGCAGTACTTC. Amino acids: CASSFSGTVGEQYF. The variable domain in full, completed from reference TRBV7-8 and TRBJ2-7, reads GAGVSQSPRYKVAKRGQDVALRCDPISGHVSLFWYQQALGQGPEFLTYFQNEAQLDKSGLPSDRFFAERPEGSVSTLKIQRTQQEDSAVYLCASSFSGTVGEQYFGPGTRLTVT.